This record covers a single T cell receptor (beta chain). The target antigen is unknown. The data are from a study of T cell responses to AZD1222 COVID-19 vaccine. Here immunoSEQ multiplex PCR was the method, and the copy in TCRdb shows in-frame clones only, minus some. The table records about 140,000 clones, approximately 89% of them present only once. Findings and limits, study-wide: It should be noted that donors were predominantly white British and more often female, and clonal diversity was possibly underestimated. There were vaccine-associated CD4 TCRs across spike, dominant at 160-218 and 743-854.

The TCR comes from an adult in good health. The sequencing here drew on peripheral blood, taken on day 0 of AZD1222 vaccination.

The CDR3 protein is CASSLDPGARWSEQFF. The CDR3 DNA is TGTGCCAGCAGCTTAGACCCGGGGGCGAGGTGGTCTGAGCAGTTCTTC. The chain carries TRBV11-2 and TRBJ2-1; D assignment may be TRBD1 or TRBD2 (6 bases each). CDR3 length equals 16 residues. Germline-derived CDR1 and CDR2 are SGHAT and FQNNGV. V gave up 0 bases and J gave up 9 bases, with 18 bases separating them.